The 8 T cell receptor beta chains given below trace back to one sample, sequenced in a study of blood T cell repertoires in COVID-19. Data came from immunoSEQ multiplex PCR; TCRdb stores just in-frame clones and leaves some out. The sample records fewer than 350,000 clones, around 85% being singletons. The sequenced sample consisted of peripheral blood. These receptors were collected from a woman under 40 with COVID-19, enrolled during active disease.

The V and J genes are TRBV13 and TRBJ1-3, with D tentatively TRBD1 (5 bases). Germline assignment: CDR1 PRHDT and CDR2 FYEKMQ (reference sequence). Trimming removed 4 bases from V and 1 base from J, with 11 bases in between. The length of the CDR3 is 15 residues. In DNA form, the CDR3 reads TGTGCCAGCAGCTCTTTGCAGGGATCTGGAAACACCATATATTTT. It translates to CASSSLQGSGNTIYF.

The chain couples TRBV12-3 or TRBV12-4 to TRBJ2-4; a weak D match, TRBD2 (6 bases). The CDR3 covers 13 residues. Trimming pared 6 bases from V and 6 bases from J, leaving 12 bases between. Written as DNA, the CDR3 is TGTGCCAGCAGGTATACGGGACTAAACATTCAGTACTTC. Translation: CASRYTGLNIQYF.

This chain uses TRBV28 with TRBJ2-1; D gene ambiguous. Germline CDR1 MDHEN, CDR2 SYDVKM. This CDR3 contains 13 residues. Trimming cost V 9 bases and J 3 bases, with 12 bases left between them. Written as DNA, the CDR3 is TGTGCCAGTGCGCTATTTTTCTACAATGAGCAGTTCTTC. Its translation is CASALFFYNEQFF.

The V and J genes are TRBV6-5 and TRBJ1-5; D not resolved. CDR3 length: 13 residues. Trimming removed 6 bases at V and 1 base at J, with 7 bases between. Germline V CDR1 and CDR2: MNHEY, SVGAGI. The CDR3 DNA sequence: TGTGCCAGCAGGGCCTTGAGCAATCAGCCCCAGCATTTT. This codes for CASRALSNQPQHF.

The chain recombines TRBV27 with TRBJ2-2; TRBD1 agrees at 7 bases. The CDR3 contains 15 residues. The germline CDR1 and CDR2 sequences are MNHEY and SMNVEV (reference sequence). J gave up 7 bases and V 8 bases, and 13 bases lay outside the gene matches. The CDR3 reads CASRNRGPLLGELFF. The CDR3 DNA reads as TGTGCCAGCCGGAACAGGGGACCCTTACTCGGGGAGCTGTTTTTT.

The V call is TRBV3-1 (or the pseudogene TRBV3-2), the J call TRBJ2-7; 7 bases match TRBD1. V shed 4 bases, J shed 6 bases, and the junction held 3 bases outside the gene matches. CDR1 and CDR2 (germline): LGHDT, YNNKEL (reference sequence). The CDR3 is 12 amino acids. CDR3 DNA sequence: TGTGCCAGCAGCCTGCACAGGGGCGAGCAGTACTTC. Translation: CASSLHRGEQYF.

This clone has a single count. The V gene is TRBV28, the J gene TRBJ1-4; no clear D. V dropped 1 base and J dropped 4 bases, with 10 bases sitting between them. This CDR3 is built from 15 residues. In germline, CDR1 is MDHEN, CDR2 SYDVKM. The CDR3 loop reads CASSLFRTFNEKLFF. The CDR3 DNA is TGTGCCAGCAGTTTATTCCGGACTTTTAATGAAAAACTGTTTTTT. Full variable domain (outside the CDR3, taken from reference TRBV28 and TRBJ1-4): DVKVTQSSRYLVKRTGEKVFLECVQDMDHENMFWYRQDPGLGLRLIYFSYDVKMKEKGDIPEGYSVSREKKERFSLILESASTNQTSMYLCASSLFRTFNEKLFFGSGTQLSVL.

The V call is TRBV6-5, the J call TRBJ1-1, with a weak D call TRBD1 (6 bases). Trimming shortened V by 7 bases and J by 7 bases, and 22 bases separated the two germline ends. The CDR3 runs to 15 residues. CDR1 and CDR2 from the germline V gene are MNHEY and SVGAGI. The chain's CDR3 is CASKAGDLVGVEAFF. As DNA, the CDR3 is TGTGCCAGCAAGGCAGGGGACCTGGTTGGGGTTGAAGCTTTCTTT.